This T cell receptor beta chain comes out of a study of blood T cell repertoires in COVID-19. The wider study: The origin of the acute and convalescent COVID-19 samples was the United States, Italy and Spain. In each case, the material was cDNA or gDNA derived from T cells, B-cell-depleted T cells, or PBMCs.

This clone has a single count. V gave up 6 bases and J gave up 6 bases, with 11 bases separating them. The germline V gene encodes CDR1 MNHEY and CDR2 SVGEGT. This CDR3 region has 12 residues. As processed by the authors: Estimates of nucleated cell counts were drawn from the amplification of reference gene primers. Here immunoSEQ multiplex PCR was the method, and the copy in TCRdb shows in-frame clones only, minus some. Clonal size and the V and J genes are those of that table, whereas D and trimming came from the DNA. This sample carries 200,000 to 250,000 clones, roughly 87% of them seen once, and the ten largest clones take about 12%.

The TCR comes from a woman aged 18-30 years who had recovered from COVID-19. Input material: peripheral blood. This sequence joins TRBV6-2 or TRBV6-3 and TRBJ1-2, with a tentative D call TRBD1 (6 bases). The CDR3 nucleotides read TGTGCCAGCAGCCTACAGGGAGATGGCTACACCTTC. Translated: CASSLQGDGYTF.